What follows are 8 T cell receptor beta chains derived from one specimen sequenced in a study of T cells in Graves' hyperthyroidism and ophthalmopathy (dated by TCRdb to about 2019). Library prep was done by multiplex PCR. Sequencing was carried out with an Illumina HiSeq 2000. The TCR beta CDR3 regions were amplified from RNA transcripts. The first round of RT-PCR for the TCR CDR3 was performed with the HTBI primer set and the Qiagen OneStep RT-PCR kit. The raw public data were reprocessed by TCRdb itself: fastp quality trimming at Q25, MiXCR clonotype calling, in-frame beta chains only. Every CDR3 protein is listed once, alongside the most common genes and DNA of its rows. Here the sample has hundreds of thousands of distinct CDR3 sequences; 12% to 15% occur a single time. The top ten clones comprise 9.5% to 13% of the sample. The sample comprised blood. Source of these receptors: a woman between 18 and 29 years old with Graves' hyperthyroidism.

The table lists this clonotype with a few counts. It may be a read error: a sequence one base away is much more abundant. This chain connects TRBV2 to TRBJ1-2, with D hard to call. Germline V gene data show CDR1 as SNHLY and CDR2 as FYNNEI. CDR3 length: 12 amino acids. The CDR3 is CASKKSNYGYAF. CDR3 sequence (DNA): TGTGCCAGCAAGAAAAGCAACTATGGCTACGCCTTC.

This clonotype was seen more than once but under ten times. The V call is TRBV6-1, the J call TRBJ2-7, with a weak D call TRBD1 (5 bases). The CDR3 has 15 amino acids. Germline V CDR1 and CDR2: MNHNS, SASEGT. V lost 2 bases and J 2 bases, leaving 13 bases between the germline ends. In DNA form, the CDR3 reads TGTGCCAGCAGTGAAAAGTTAGACAGCCCCTACGAGCAGTACTTC. Protein: CASSEKLDSPYEQYF.

This clonotype came up once. A much more abundant neighbour one base away suggests this may be a read error. The rearrangement joins TRBV28 to TRBJ2-2; 8 bases are shared with TRBD2. The germline gives CDR1 MDHEN, CDR2 SYDVKM. This CDR3 comprises 15 residues. The CDR3 DNA reads TGTGCCAGCAGTGGGATAGCGGGGAACACCGGGGAGCGGTTTTTT. Amino acids: CASSGIAGNTGERFF.

At least ten counts were recorded for this clonotype. This chain uses TRBV27 with TRBJ2-3; possible D gene TRBD1, 5 bases. CDR3 length equals 16 residues. V was pared by 1 base and J by 2 bases, with 13 bases between. Germline V gene data show CDR1 as MNHEY and CDR2 as SMNVEV (reference sequence). The DNA for the CDR3 is TGTGCCAGCAGTTTATTCTCTACCAGGGCCACAGATACGCAGTATTTT. Protein product: CASSLFSTRATDTQYF.

V gene TRBV19 combines with J gene TRBJ2-5, with D maybe TRBD1 (5 bases). The germline gives CDR1 LNHDA, CDR2 SQIVND (reference sequence). There are 13 residues in the CDR3. V was shortened by 3 bases and J by 3 bases, with 8 bases between the two germline ends. CDR3 coding DNA: TGTGCCAGTAGTATGAACAGGAAAGAGACCCAGTACTTC. Translated: CASSMNRKETQYF. Complete variable domain (other parts from reference TRBV19 and TRBJ2-5): DGGITQSPKYLFRKEGQNVTLSCEQNLNHDAMYWYRQDPGQGLRLIYYSQIVNDFQKGDIAEGYSVSREKKESFPLTVTSAQKNPTAFYLCASSMNRKETQYFGPGTRLLVL.

The V gene is TRBV7-8, the J gene TRBJ1-5; D is unresolved. CDR3 length: 13 amino acids. CDR1 and CDR2 from the germline V gene are SGHVS and FQNEAQ. With 6 bases removed from V and 2 bases from J, the gap between germline ends came to 8 bases. CDR3 loop: CASRKVGNQPQHF. CDR3 bases: TGTGCCAGCAGAAAAGTTGGCAATCAGCCCCAGCATTTT. Combining the CDR3 with reference TRBV7-8 and TRBJ1-5 gives the whole variable domain GAGVSQSPRYKVAKRGQDVALRCDPISGHVSLFWYQQALGQGPEFLTYFQNEAQLDKSGLPSDRFFAERPEGSVSTLKIQRTQQEDSAVYLCASRKVGNQPQHFGDGTRLSIL.

CDR3 residues: CASSQGHGVSSYNEQFF. CDR3 bases: TGTGCCAGCAGCCAAGGACACGGCGTGAGCTCCTACAATGAGCAGTTCTTC. V and J are TRBV4-2 and TRBJ2-1; no clear D gene. The CDR3 covers 17 residues. Trimming removed 1 base from V and 0 bases from J, with 13 bases in between. Germline V gene lookup returns CDR1 LGHNA and CDR2 YNFKEQ.

The rearrangement uses TRBV6-2 or TRBV6-3 and TRBJ2-1, with no clear D. Germline V gene sequence: CDR1 MNHEY, CDR2 SVGEGT. V was trimmed by 6 bases and J by 7 bases, leaving 16 bases between them. There are 14 residues in the CDR3. The CDR3 spells CASRQTIARNEQFF. For the CDR3, the DNA is TGTGCCAGCAGACAAACGATTGCCAGGAATGAGCAGTTCTTC.